The TCR beta chain under discussion was sequenced for a study of cytomegalovirus exposure and HLA in healthy donors. V was pared by 4 bases and J by 1 base, with 3 bases of the junction left unmatched. The CDR3 loop spans 14 amino acids. Germline V CDR1 and CDR2: SGDLS, YYNGEE. This clone has just one count. PCR used 60 Vbeta primers and 13 Jbeta primers. Sequenced by immunoSEQ multiplex PCR; TCRdb stores in-frame clones only, minus some. The table shows roughly 130,000 clones, with around 70% occurring only once. The receptor's source is a man aged 40-50 years in good health and CMV-seropositive. The sequenced sample consisted of PBMCs. The chain carries TRBV9 and TRBJ2-7; 9 bases match TRBD2. The CDR3 bases are TGTGCCAGCAGCCCTAGCGGGACTTCCTACGAGCAGTACTTC. Translating gives CASSPSGTSYEQYF.